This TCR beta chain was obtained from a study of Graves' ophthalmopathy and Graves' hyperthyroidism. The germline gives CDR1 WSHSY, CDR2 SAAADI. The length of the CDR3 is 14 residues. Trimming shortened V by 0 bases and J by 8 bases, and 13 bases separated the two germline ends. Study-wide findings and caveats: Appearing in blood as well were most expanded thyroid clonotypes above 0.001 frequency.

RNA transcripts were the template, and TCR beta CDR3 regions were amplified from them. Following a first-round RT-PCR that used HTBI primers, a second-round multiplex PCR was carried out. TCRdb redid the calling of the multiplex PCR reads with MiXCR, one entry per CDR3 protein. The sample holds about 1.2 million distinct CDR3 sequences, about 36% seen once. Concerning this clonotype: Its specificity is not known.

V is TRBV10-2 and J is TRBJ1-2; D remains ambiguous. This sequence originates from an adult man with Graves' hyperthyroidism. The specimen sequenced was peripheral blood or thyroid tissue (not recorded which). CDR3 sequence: CASSESGEGYGYTF. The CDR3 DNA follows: TGCGCCAGCAGTGAGTCGGGTGAGGGCTACGGCTACACCTTC.